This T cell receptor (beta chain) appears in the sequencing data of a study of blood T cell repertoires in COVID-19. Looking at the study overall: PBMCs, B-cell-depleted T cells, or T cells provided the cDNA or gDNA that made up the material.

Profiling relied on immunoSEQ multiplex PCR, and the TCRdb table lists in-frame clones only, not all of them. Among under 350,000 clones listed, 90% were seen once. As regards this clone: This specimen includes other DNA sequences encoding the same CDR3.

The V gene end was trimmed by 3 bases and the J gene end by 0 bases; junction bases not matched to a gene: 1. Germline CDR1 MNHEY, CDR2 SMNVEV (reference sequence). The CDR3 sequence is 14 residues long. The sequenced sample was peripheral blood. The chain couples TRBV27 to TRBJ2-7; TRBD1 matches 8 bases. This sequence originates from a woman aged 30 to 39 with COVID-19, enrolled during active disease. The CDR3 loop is CASSLGTGSYEQYF. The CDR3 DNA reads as TGTGCCAGCAGTTTGGGGACAGGCTCCTACGAGCAGTACTTC.